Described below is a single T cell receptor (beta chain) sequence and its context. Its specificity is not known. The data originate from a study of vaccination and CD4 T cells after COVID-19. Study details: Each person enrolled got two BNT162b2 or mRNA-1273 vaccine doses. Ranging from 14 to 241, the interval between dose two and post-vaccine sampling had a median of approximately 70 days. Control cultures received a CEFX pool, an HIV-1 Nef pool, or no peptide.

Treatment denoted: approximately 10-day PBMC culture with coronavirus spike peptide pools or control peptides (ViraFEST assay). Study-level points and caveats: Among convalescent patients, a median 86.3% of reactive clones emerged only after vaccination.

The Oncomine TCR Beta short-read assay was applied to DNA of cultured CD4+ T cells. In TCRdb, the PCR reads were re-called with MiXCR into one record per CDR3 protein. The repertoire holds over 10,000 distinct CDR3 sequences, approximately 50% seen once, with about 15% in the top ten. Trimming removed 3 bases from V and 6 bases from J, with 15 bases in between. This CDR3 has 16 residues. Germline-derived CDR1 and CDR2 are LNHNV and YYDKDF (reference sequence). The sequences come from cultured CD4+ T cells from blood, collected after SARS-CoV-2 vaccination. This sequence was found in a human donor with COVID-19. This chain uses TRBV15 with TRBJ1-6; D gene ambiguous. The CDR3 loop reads CATSRRDGRRNSPLHF. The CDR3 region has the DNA TGTGCCACCAGCAGGAGAGACGGGAGGCGTAATTCACCCCTCCACTTT.